This is a list of T cell receptor beta chains from one sample in a study of CD4 T cells in relation to SARS-CoV-2 and coronaviruses. The table came from immunoSEQ multiplex PCR; TCRdb's copy has only in-frame clones and leaves some out. Counted here are roughly 30,000 clones, over 75% occurring once; the ten biggest clones make up approximately 15%. No antigens are known for them. Sequencing was carried out using CD4+ T cells from PBMCs, cultured in vitro. These receptors were collected from a human donor in good health. Each CDR3 is given with its conserved first and last residue. D genes are given only for firm matches. Expanded clones get a size class; other rows say once, few or many, or leave the size out.

size,D,V,J,CDR3,DNA
.,TRBD1,TRBV3-1/TRBV3-2,TRBJ1-5,CASSHGQGKRQPQHF,TGTGCCAGCAGCCACGGACAGGGGAAGAGACAGCCCCAGCATTTT
.,.,TRBV9,TRBJ2-7,CASSVEAGPHSYEQYF,TGTGCCAGCAGCGTAGAGGCAGGCCCCCACTCCTACGAGCAGTACTTC
once,TRBD1,TRBV4-2,TRBJ1-1,CASSQDPWGGQWRPEAFF,TGTGCCAGCAGCCAAGATCCCTGGGGGGGACAGTGGCGACCTGAAGCTTTCTTT
.,TRBD1,TRBV19,TRBJ1-5,CASSRDRENQPQHF,TGTGCCAGTAGCAGGGACAGGGAGAATCAGCCCCAGCATTTT
once,TRBD2,TRBV7-6,TRBJ2-3,CASSLLAGAPYGTDTQYF,TGTGCCAGCAGCTTGCTAGCGGGGGCCCCGTACGGCACAGATACGCAGTATTTT
.,TRBD2,TRBV5-6,TRBJ2-3,CASSLPGLAQTDTQYF,TGTGCCAGCAGCTTGCCCGGACTAGCGCAAACAGATACGCAGTATTTT
.,TRBD1,TRBV2,TRBJ2-1,CASRTGTGNNEQFF,TGTGCCAGCAGAACTGGGACAGGAAACAATGAGCAGTTCTTC
few,.,TRBV6-2/TRBV6-3,TRBJ2-1,CASSSRNEQFF,TGTGCCAGCAGTTCCAGAAATGAGCAGTTCTTC
.,.,TRBV6-5,TRBJ1-5,CASRKENDSNQPQHF,TGTGCCAGCAGAAAGGAGAACGATAGCAATCAGCCCCAGCATTTT
.,.,TRBV7-9,TRBJ1-4,CASSQPGLNEKLFF,TGTGCCAGCAGCCAACCGGGTCTAAATGAAAAACTGTTTTTT
few,.,TRBV2,TRBJ1-5,CASGVGRDQPQHF,TGTGCCAGCGGTGTCGGGAGGGATCAGCCCCAGCATTTT
.,.,TRBV21-1,TRBJ2-2,CASSGLAGGGTGELFF,TGTGCCAGCAGCGGGCTAGCGGGAGGTGGGACCGGGGAGCTGTTTTTT
.,TRBD2,TRBV7-2,TRBJ2-1,CASSPTGGAYNEQFF,TGTGCCAGCAGCCCGACGGGGGGGGCATACAATGAGCAGTTCTTC
.,.,TRBV18,TRBJ1-3,CASSPSGDSGNTIYF,TGTGCCAGCTCACCATCAGGAGACTCTGGAAACACCATATATTTT
.,TRBD2,TRBV5-6,TRBJ2-7,CASSFFNWGGRVYEQYF,TGTGCCAGCAGCTTTTTCAATTGGGGCGGGAGAGTCTACGAGCAGTACTTC
.,.,TRBV7-3,TRBJ2-3,CASSPGPRADTQYF,TGTGCCAGCAGCCCCGGTCCCAGGGCAGATACGCAGTATTTT
.,.,TRBV19,TRBJ2-2,CASSIGGGSTGELFF,TGTGCCAGTAGTATAGGTGGGGGCAGCACCGGGGAGCTGTTTTTT
.,.,TRBV2,TRBJ1-1,CASRSEAGRNTEAFF,TGTGCCAGCAGGAGTGAAGCGGGGAGAAACACTGAAGCTTTCTTT
.,TRBD2,TRBV9,TRBJ2-1,CASGGTSPTSSYNEQFF,TGTGCCAGCGGGGGGACTAGCCCAACCAGCTCCTACAATGAGCAGTTCTTC
.,.,TRBV5-1,TRBJ2-5,CASSSEGRETQYF,TGCGCCAGCAGCTCGGAGGGGAGGGAGACCCAGTACTTC
.,.,TRBV4-3,TRBJ1-2,CASSQDQWYGYTF,TGCGCCAGCAGCCAAGATCAGTGGTATGGCTACACCTTC
.,TRBD1,TRBV3-1/TRBV3-2,TRBJ2-7,CASSQGQGYDEQYF,TGTGCCAGCAGCCAAGGACAGGGGTATGACGAGCAGTACTTC
.,.,TRBV10-3,TRBJ1-4,CAISESSRGNEKLFF,TGTGCCATCAGTGAGTCGAGTAGAGGGAATGAAAAACTGTTTTTT
few,TRBD1,TRBV19,TRBJ1-5,CASSRDRSNQPQHF,TGTGCCAGCTCCCGGGACAGGAGCAATCAGCCCCAGCATTTT
.,.,TRBV7-9,TRBJ2-5,CASSFGGLGETQYF,TGTGCCAGCAGCTTCGGGGGCTTGGGGGAGACCCAGTACTTC
.,TRBD1,TRBV5-1,TRBJ1-2,CASSLEQGAGYGYTF,TGCGCCAGCAGCTTGGAGCAGGGGGCTGGCTATGGCTACACCTTC
.,TRBD1,TRBV6-5,TRBJ2-7,CATARGGAFHEQYF,TGTGCCACCGCGAGAGGGGGCGCATTCCACGAGCAGTACTTC
.,.,TRBV7-2,TRBJ1-6,CASSPRGDQSSSPLHF,TGTGCCAGCAGCCCTAGGGGGGACCAGAGTTCTTCACCCCTCCACTTT
.,.,TRBV4-2,TRBJ1-2,CASSQDRGEINYGYTF,TGTGCCAGCAGCCAAGATCGGGGGGAAATTAACTATGGCTACACCTTC
once,.,TRBV30,TRBJ1-3,CAWSALLRGRSGNTIYF,TGTGCCTGGAGTGCCCTGCTCCGGGGAAGGTCTGGAAACACCATATATTTT
.,.,TRBV5-1,TRBJ2-5,CASHLEGGQETQYF,TGCGCCAGCCACTTAGAGGGGGGCCAAGAGACCCAGTACTTC
.,TRBD2,TRBV7-9,TRBJ2-1,CASRPATSGGAYEQFF,TGTGCCAGCAGACCCGCTACTAGCGGGGGGGCCTATGAGCAGTTCTTC
.,.,TRBV6-2/TRBV6-3,TRBJ2-5,CATSGGGRSQETQYF,TGTGCCACCAGCGGAGGGGGGAGATCCCAAGAGACCCAGTACTTC
.,TRBD2,TRBV11-2,TRBJ2-7,CASSPLRGRAGDEQYF,TGTGCCAGCAGCCCACTCCGCGGGAGGGCCGGTGACGAGCAGTACTTC
few,TRBD1,TRBV3-1/TRBV3-2,TRBJ1-6,CASRLGDRGYSPLHF,TGTGCCAGCAGATTAGGGGACAGGGGATATTCACCCCTCCACTTT
.,.,TRBV7-9,TRBJ1-5,CASSLQGSNQPQHF,TGTGCCAGCTCATTACAGGGTAGCAATCAGCCCCAGCATTTT
.,.,TRBV5-4,TRBJ1-6,CASSTWTQNSPLHF,TGTGCCAGCAGCACCTGGACACAGAATTCACCCCTCCACTTT
.,.,TRBV19,TRBJ1-1,CASSGGSPTGRLLNTEAFF,TGTGCCAGTAGTGGCGGCTCTCCGACAGGCCGTCTTTTGAACACTGAAGCTTTCTTT
.,TRBD1,TRBV7-2,TRBJ1-2,CASSWRDRGRGGYTF,TGTGCCAGCAGCTGGCGGGACAGGGGGCGAGGGGGCTACACCTTC
.,TRBD1,TRBV7-7,TRBJ2-7,CASSLEDRGIPHEQYF,TGTGCTAGCAGCTTAGAGGACAGGGGAATCCCCCACGAGCAGTACTTC
.,.,TRBV7-9,TRBJ1-1,CASSPLNRRAGEGTEAFF,TGTGCCAGCAGCCCTCTTAACCGACGGGCAGGGGAGGGCACTGAAGCTTTCTTT
.,TRBD1,TRBV5-1,TRBJ1-1,CASSLGTGGAYTEAFF,TGCGCCAGCAGCCTCGGGACAGGGGGCGCTTACACTGAAGCTTTCTTT
.,TRBD2,TRBV7-3,TRBJ2-7,CASSLGTSGSEQYF,TGTGCCAGCAGCTTAGGGACTAGCGGGTCCGAGCAGTACTTC
.,TRBD1,TRBV6-2/TRBV6-3,TRBJ2-4,CASSYNQGAIGAKNIQYF,TGTGCCAGCAGTTACAACCAGGGGGCTATAGGGGCCAAAAACATTCAGTACTTC
.,.,TRBV6-2/TRBV6-3,TRBJ1-5,CASSTPGGGGVQPQHF,TGTGCCAGCAGCACTCCCGGCGGGGGGGGCGTTCAGCCCCAGCATTTT
.,TRBD1,TRBV11-2,TRBJ1-2,CASSLDRANYGYTF,TGTGCCAGCAGCCTGGACAGGGCTAACTATGGCTACACCTTC
.,TRBD2,TRBV19,TRBJ2-4,CASSDRTSGNIQYF,TGTGCCAGTAGTGATCGGACTAGCGGAAACATTCAGTACTTC
.,.,TRBV10-3,TRBJ2-3,CAIGAAGDTQYF,TGTGCCATCGGGGCAGCAGGAGATACGCAGTATTTT
few,TRBD2,TRBV7-3,TRBJ2-7,CASSPVAGGPYEQYF,TGTGCCAGCAGCCCAGTAGCGGGAGGGCCTTACGAGCAGTACTTC
few,.,TRBV9,TRBJ2-2,CASSVGQANTGELFF,TGTGCCAGCAGCGTAGGACAGGCGAACACCGGGGAGCTGTTTTTT
.,.,TRBV21-1,TRBJ2-7,CASSKQGLYEQYF,TGTGCCAGCAGCAAGCAGGGCCTCTACGAGCAGTACTTC
.,.,TRBV11-3,TRBJ2-3,CASSLGVSVSTDTQYF,TGTGCCAGCAGCTTAGGTGTCAGCGTAAGCACAGATACGCAGTATTTT
.,TRBD1,TRBV20-1,TRBJ1-2,CSASWDRGSAF,TGCAGTGCTAGTTGGGACAGGGGCTCCGCCTTC
.,.,TRBV7-9,TRBJ1-2,CASSTRQAYYGYTF,TGTGCCAGCAGCACCCGACAGGCCTACTATGGCTACACCTTC
.,TRBD2,TRBV3-1/TRBV3-2,TRBJ2-7,CASSRTSGGAVYEQYF,TGTGCCAGCAGCCGGACTAGCGGGGGGGCCGTCTACGAGCAGTACTTC